One T cell receptor beta chain is described in this entry. The antigen remains undetermined. The sample comes from a study of T cell responses to AZD1222 COVID-19 vaccine. General observations from the study: Compared with day 0, the breadth and depth of the Spike-specific TCR repertoire rose significantly after two doses of AZD1222. No repertoire was sampled before or during the peak T cell response, only after it.

Repertoires were generated with immunoSEQ multiplex PCR, while TCRdb's copy carries only in-frame clones and drops some. The table records about 83,000 clones, around 90% of them present only once. The receptor comes from an adult who received the AZD1222 COVID-19 vaccine. This material consisted of peripheral blood, taken 28 days after the second AZD1222 dose.

The CDR3 protein is CASSRQGFDYTF. DNA for the CDR3: TGTGCCAGTAGTAGACAGGGTTTCGACTACACCTTC. The chain joins TRBV19 to TRBJ1-2; 7 bases match TRBD1. CDR3 size: 12 residues. CDR1 and CDR2 from the germline V gene are LNHDA and SQIVND (reference sequence). V was clipped by 4 bases and J by 10 bases; unmatched bases: 6.